This T cell receptor (beta chain) was retrieved from a study of cytomegalovirus exposure and HLA in healthy donors. Trimming took off 6 bases at V and 7 bases at J, with 16 bases between the two ends. This CDR3 has 14 amino acids. Germline-derived CDR1 and CDR2 are MNHEY and SVGAGI. PCR used 60 Vbeta primers and 13 Jbeta primers. Generated by immunoSEQ multiplex PCR, the TCRdb table keeps only in-frame clones and is missing some. The sample records roughly 80,000 clones, about 68% being singletons. This chain joins TRBV6-5 and TRBJ1-3, with a tentative D call TRBD1 (5 bases). The sequencing sample was made of PBMCs. The sequence came from a woman aged 50 to 65 in good health and CMV-seropositive. The CDR3 here is CASSPGRGKNTIYF. In DNA, the CDR3 is TGTGCCAGCAGCCCAGGACGGGGGAAGAACACCATATATTTT.